Below, one T cell receptor (beta chain) is given with its context. Under the authors' procedure: How many nucleated cells were present was estimated from reference gene primer amplification. Some clones are missing from TCRdb's copy, which holds only in-frame ones; the method was immunoSEQ multiplex PCR. V and J calls plus clone size are reproduced from that table; the DNA served to infer D and trimming. The sample consists of some 150,000 clones, 75% to 90% of them appearing once. The germline CDR1 and CDR2 sequences are MGHRA and YSYEKL. The CDR3 runs 14 residues. V shed 5 bases and J shed 0 bases, with 11 bases lying between them. This sample was included in a study of blood T cell repertoires in COVID-19. About the study: Material from acute and convalescent COVID-19 was sourced from the United States, Italy and Spain. The cDNA or gDNA used as material had been derived from T cells, B-cell-depleted T cells, or PBMCs.

Sequenced input: peripheral blood. This rearrangement joins TRBV4-1 to TRBJ2-7, with TRBD1 as a possible D gene (5 bases). The sequence was obtained from a man aged 55 to 70 with active or convalescent COVID-19. The CDR3 reads CASSARTSSYEQYF. The CDR3 region has the DNA TGCGCCAGCAGCGCCAGGACAAGCTCCTACGAGCAGTACTTC.